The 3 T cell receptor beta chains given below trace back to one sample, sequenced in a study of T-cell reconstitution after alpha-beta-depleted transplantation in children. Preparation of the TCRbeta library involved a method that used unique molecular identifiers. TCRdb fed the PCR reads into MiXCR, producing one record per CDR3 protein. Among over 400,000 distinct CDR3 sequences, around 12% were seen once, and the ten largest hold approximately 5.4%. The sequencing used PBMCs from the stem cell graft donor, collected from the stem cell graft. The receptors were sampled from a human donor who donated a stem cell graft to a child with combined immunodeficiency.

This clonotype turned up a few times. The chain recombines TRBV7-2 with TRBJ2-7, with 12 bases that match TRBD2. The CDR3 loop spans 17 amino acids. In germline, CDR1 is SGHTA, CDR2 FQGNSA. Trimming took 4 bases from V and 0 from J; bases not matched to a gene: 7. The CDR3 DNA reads TGTGCCAGCAGCTCGCGACTAGCGGGAGTCAGCTCCTACGAGCAGTACTTC. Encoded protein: CASSSRLAGVSSYEQYF.

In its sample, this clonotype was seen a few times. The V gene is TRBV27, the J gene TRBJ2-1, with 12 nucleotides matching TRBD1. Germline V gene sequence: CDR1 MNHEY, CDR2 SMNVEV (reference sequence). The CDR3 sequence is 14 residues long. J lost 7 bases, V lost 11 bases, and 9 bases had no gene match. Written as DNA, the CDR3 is TGTGCCGTCGGGGACAGGGGGCTAGGGAATGAGCAGTTCTTC. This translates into CAVGDRGLGNEQFF.

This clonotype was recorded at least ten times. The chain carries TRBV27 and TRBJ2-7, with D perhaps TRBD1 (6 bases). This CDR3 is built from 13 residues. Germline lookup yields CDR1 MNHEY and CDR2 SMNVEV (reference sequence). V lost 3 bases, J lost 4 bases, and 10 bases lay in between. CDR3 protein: CASSFFRGYEQYF. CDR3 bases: TGTGCCAGCAGTTTCTTCAGGGGTTACGAGCAGTACTTC.